The 23 T cell receptor beta chains reported below all come from one sample, sequenced in a study of blood T cell repertoires in COVID-19 (dated by TCRdb to 2020 to 2022). Library generation was performed with the immunoSEQ multiplex PCR assay. TCRdb stores this immuneACCESS table with in-frame sequences only. Part of the clones is absent; in the studies checked, under half of the shortfall reflects unresolved V genes, and no reason is known for the rest. For this sample the table gives under 35,000 clones, of which approximately 88% were detected only once. About 6% of the sample is in the top ten clones. The sample comprised peripheral blood. The origin of the receptors is a human donor in a cohort sampled during active COVID-19.

Judged by abundance, this clone is medium-sized. This CDR3 is CASTERGPNNEQFF. In DNA, the CDR3 is TGTGCCAGCACGGAGCGGGGGCCGAACAATGAGCAGTTCTTC. The rearrangement joins TRBV27 to TRBJ2-1, with TRBD2 matching 8 bases. The V gene's germline CDR1 is MNHEY and CDR2 SMNVEV (reference sequence). V shed 7 bases, J shed 5 bases, and the junction held 7 bases outside the gene matches. The CDR3 loop spans 14 amino acids.

This clone was seen a single time. The V gene is TRBV4-3, the J gene TRBJ2-2; 9 bases are a match to TRBD1. The V gene's germline CDR1 is LGHNA and CDR2 YSLEER. The CDR3 totals 15 residues. J gave up 1 base and V 4 bases, and 1 base lay outside the gene matches. The CDR3 bases are TGCGCCAGCAGCCCGGGACAGGGGAACACCGGGGAGCTGTTTTTT. It translates to CASSPGQGNTGELFF.

The chain joins TRBV5-1 to TRBJ1-3; D might be TRBD1 (6 bases). The CDR3 is 15 residues long. Germline lookup yields CDR1 SGHRS and CDR2 YFSETQ. V was shortened by 0 bases and J by 3 bases, with 10 bases between the two germline ends. CDR3 nucleotides: TGCGCCAGCAGCTTGGTGGCAGGGGTTGGAAACACCATATATTTT. This translates into CASSLVAGVGNTIYF.

The V call is TRBV27, the J call TRBJ1-2; 7 bases are a match to TRBD1. Germline CDR1 MNHEY, CDR2 SMNVEV (reference sequence). This CDR3 is 12 amino acids long. V lost 3 bases to trimming and J lost 8 bases; unmatched junction nucleotides: 3. CDR3 sequence: CASSFLDRGYTF. The DNA for the CDR3 is TGTGCCAGCAGTTTCTTGGACAGGGGCTACACCTTC.

The J gene is TRBJ2-4, the V gene TRBV6-2 or TRBV6-3, with TRBD1 matching 9 bases. The CDR3 is 16 amino acids. V lost 5 bases and J lost 2; bases outside the gene matches: 7. CDR1 MNHEY and CDR2 SVGEGT come from the germline V gene. The CDR3 DNA sequence: TGTGCCAGCAGTCACCGGGACAGGGAACCCAAAAACATTCAGTACTTC. The encoded protein is CASSHRDREPKNIQYF.

This clone was seen just once. The V call is TRBV15, the J call TRBJ2-3; 16 bases are a match to TRBD2. The CDR3 consists of 17 residues. Germline CDR1 reads LNHNV; CDR2 reads YYDKDF (reference sequence). V shed 5 bases, J shed 4 bases, and the junction held 6 bases outside the gene matches. The CDR3 reads CATSSPGLAGGPDTQYF. The CDR3 nucleotides are TGTGCCACCAGCTCTCCGGGACTAGCGGGGGGGCCAGATACGCAGTATTTT. Full variable domain (outside the CDR3, taken from reference TRBV15 and TRBJ2-3): DAMVIQNPRYQVTQFGKPVTLSCSQTLNHNVMYWYQQKSSQAPKLLFHYYDKDFNNEADTPDNFQSRRPNTSFCFLDIRSPGLGDTAMYLCATSSPGLAGGPDTQYFGPGTRLTVL.

To note about this clone: One junction end disagrees with the germline gene, perhaps due to a read error. The same CDR3 also results from other DNA sequences found in this sample. CDR3 sequence: CASSREGGGYTF. CDR3 DNA sequence: TGCGCCAGCAGTAGGGAGGGAGGTGGCTACACCTTC. The chain uses TRBV28 and TRBJ1-2; D remains ambiguous. Germline-derived CDR1 and CDR2 are MDHEN and SYDVKM. The CDR3 consists of 12 residues.

This chain connects TRBV10-1 to TRBJ1-2; no definite D call. The germline V and J ends were trimmed by 4 bases and 4 bases, with 10 bases remaining between them. CDR3 length: 13 residues. Germline CDR1 WNHNN, CDR2 SYGVQD (reference sequence). The CDR3: CASSGRGGYGYTF. CDR3 nucleotide sequence: TGCGCCAGCAGTGGCCGGGGTGGCTATGGCTACACCTTC.

The chain has TRBV3-1 (or the pseudogene TRBV3-2) and TRBJ2-7; TRBD2 matches at 7 bases. The ends lost 3 bases at V and 2 bases at J; junction bases unmatched: 1. Germline CDR1 and CDR2: LGHDT and YNNKEL (reference sequence). The length of the CDR3 is 13 residues. Here the CDR3 DNA reads TGTGCCAGCAGCCAGGGGGGGGCCTACGAGCAGTACTTC. Its translation is CASSQGGAYEQYF.

The V gene is TRBV15, the J gene TRBJ2-7; D might be TRBD1 (5 bases). Germline V gene data show CDR1 as LNHNV and CDR2 as YYDKDF (reference sequence). Trimming cost V 1 base and J 0 bases, with 10 bases left between them. The CDR3 loop spans 15 amino acids. DNA for the CDR3: TGTGCCACCAGCAGAGCTGCAGGGAACTCCTACGAGCAGTACTTC. It codes for CATSRAAGNSYEQYF.

The chain links TRBV7-6 to TRBJ2-7; D ambiguous. Germline values: CDR1 SGHVS, CDR2 FNYEAQ. The germline V and J ends were trimmed by 5 bases and 1 base, with 9 bases remaining between them. The CDR3 is 13 amino acids. The CDR3 DNA reads as TGTGCCAGCAGCCCCCGGTCATCCTACGAGCAGTACTTC. Its protein is CASSPRSSYEQYF.

This clone appeared once. The chain combines TRBV5-8 with TRBJ1-5; possible D gene TRBD1, 6 bases. Between the trimmed V and J ends, which lost 2 bases and 5 bases, there was a span of 20 bases. Germline V lookup: CDR1 SGHTS, CDR2 YDEGEE. CDR3 size: 17 residues. The CDR3 loop is CASSLTRQALRDQPQHF. CDR3 bases: TGTGCCAGCAGCTTAACCCGACAGGCCCTCCGAGATCAGCCCCAGCATTTT.

The chain joins TRBV4-1 to TRBJ2-3; possible D gene TRBD2, 6 bases. V lost 3 bases, J lost 4 bases, and 11 bases lay in between. The length of the CDR3 is 14 residues. Germline lookup yields CDR1 MGHRA and CDR2 YSYEKL. For the CDR3, the DNA is TGCGCCAGCAGCCATCCCGGGACTCCAGATACGCAGTATTTT. Translation: CASSHPGTPDTQYF.

This chain connects TRBV5-1 to TRBJ2-3, with 13 bases lining up with TRBD2. The J segment lost 1 base and the V segment lost 0 bases, leaving 2 bases of the junction unmatched. CDR3 length equals 17 residues. CDR1 is SGHRS, CDR2 YFSETQ, per germline. CDR3 sequence reads: CASSLEGLAGGTDTQYF. The CDR3 DNA follows: TGCGCCAGCAGCTTGGAAGGACTAGCGGGGGGCACAGATACGCAGTATTTT.

The rearrangement links TRBV28 to TRBJ2-3; 9 bases fit TRBD1. The junction had 8 bases not matched to a gene; V was cut back by 7 bases and J by 0 bases. The CDR3 extends over 16 amino acids. CDR1 and CDR2 from the germline V gene are MDHEN and SYDVKM. Written as DNA, the CDR3 is TGTGCCAGCAAGACCACAGGGGGCCTTAGCACAGATACGCAGTATTTT. Amino acid sequence: CASKTTGGLSTDTQYF.

The chain couples TRBV30 to TRBJ2-7; D may be TRBD1 (8 bases). Trimming shortened V by 4 bases and J by 3 bases, and 16 bases separated the two germline ends. Germline assignment: CDR1 GTSNPN and CDR2 SVGIG (reference sequence). The CDR3 is made up of 14 amino acids. Here the CDR3 reads CAWIGQGGIYEQYF. The DNA of the CDR3 is TGTGCCTGGATTGGACAGGGAGGGATCTACGAGCAGTACTTC.

This chain links TRBV9 with TRBJ2-7, with 7 bases fitting TRBD1. J was trimmed by 2 bases and V by 0 bases; bases with no gene match: 5. Germline V gene data show CDR1 as SGDLS and CDR2 as YYNGEE. The length of the CDR3 is 15 residues. The CDR3, as DNA: TGTGCCAGCAGCGTAGGAGTTGGGACAGCCTACGAGCAGTACTTC. Translation: CASSVGVGTAYEQYF.

This chain uses TRBV6-6 with TRBJ1-4, with D perhaps TRBD1 (6 bases). The length of the CDR3 is 16 residues. Germline-derived CDR1 and CDR2 are MNHNY and SVGAGI (reference sequence). V lost 5 bases and J 0 bases, leaving 13 bases between the germline ends. CDR3 nucleotides: TGTGCCAGCAGTCTCCTGGACAGCCCAACTAATGAAAAACTGTTTTTT. The encoded protein is CASSLLDSPTNEKLFF.

The rearrangement joins TRBV5-1 to TRBJ2-3; weak D call: TRBD2 (7 bases). CDR3 length equals 15 residues. V lost 0 bases to trimming and J lost 1 base, with 9 bases between them. The germline CDR1 and CDR2 sequences are SGHRS and YFSETQ. CDR3 loop: CASSLVGGRTDTQYF. The DNA for the CDR3 is TGCGCCAGCAGCTTGGTGGGGGGGCGCACAGATACGCAGTATTTT.

The rearrangement links TRBV5-6 to TRBJ1-4, with TRBD1 identical over 9 bases. Germline trimming cut 4 bases from V and 8 bases from J; bases unmatched to any gene: 12. Germline-derived CDR1 and CDR2 are SGHDT and YYEEEE. The length of the CDR3 is 16 residues. CDR3: CASSPTPGQGREKLFF. CDR3 coding DNA: TGTGCCAGCAGCCCAACCCCGGGACAGGGTCGCGAAAAACTGTTTTTT.

The chain combines TRBV6-5 with TRBJ2-6; tentative D call: TRBD1 (6 bases). Germline lookup yields CDR1 MNHEY and CDR2 SVGAGI. The CDR3 runs to 15 residues. The ends were cut back, 7 bases at V and 0 bases at J, with 10 bases in the middle. As DNA, the CDR3 is TGTGCCAGCACCCCACAGGGCTCTGGGGCCAACGTCCTGACTTTC. Translated, it gives CASTPQGSGANVLTF.

This chain links TRBV29-1 with TRBJ1-2, with 12 bases identical to TRBD1. CDR1 and CDR2 from the germline V gene are SQVTM and ANQGSEA. The CDR3 contains 14 residues. V shed 5 bases, J shed 3 bases, and the junction held 4 bases outside the gene matches. The CDR3 DNA sequence: TGCAGCGTTCGGGACAGGGGGCGCGACTATGGCTACACCTTC. This codes for CSVRDRGRDYGYTF.

The chain links TRBV7-2 to TRBJ1-2; D is perhaps TRBD1 (6 bases). This CDR3 is 14 amino acids long. Germline CDR1 reads SGHTA; CDR2 reads FQGNSA. Trimming removed 0 bases at V and 5 bases at J, with 10 bases between. Here the CDR3 reads CASSLARQDYGYTF. The CDR3 region has the DNA TGTGCCAGCAGCTTAGCGAGACAGGATTATGGCTACACCTTC.